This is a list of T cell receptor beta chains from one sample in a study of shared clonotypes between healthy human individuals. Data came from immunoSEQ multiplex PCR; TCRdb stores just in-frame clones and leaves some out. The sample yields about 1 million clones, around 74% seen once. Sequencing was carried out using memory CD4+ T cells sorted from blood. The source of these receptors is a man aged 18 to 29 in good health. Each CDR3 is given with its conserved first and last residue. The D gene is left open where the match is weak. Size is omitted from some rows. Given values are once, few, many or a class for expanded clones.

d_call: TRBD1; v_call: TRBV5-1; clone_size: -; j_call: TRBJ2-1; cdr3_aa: CATGRDRGGNEQFF; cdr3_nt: TGCGCCACAGGTCGGGACAGGGGTGGCAATGAGCAGTTCTTC
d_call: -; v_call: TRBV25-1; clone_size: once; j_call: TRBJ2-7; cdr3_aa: CATRQMGSYEQYF; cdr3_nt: TGTGCCACCAGACAGATGGGATCCTACGAGCAGTACTTC
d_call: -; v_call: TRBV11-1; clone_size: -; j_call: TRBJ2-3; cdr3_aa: CASTPGGRTDTQYF; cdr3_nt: TGTGCCAGCACCCCGGGCGGCCGTACTGATACGCAGTATTTT
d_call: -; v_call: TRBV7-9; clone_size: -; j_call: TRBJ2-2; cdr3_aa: CASSFVVNTGELFF; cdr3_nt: TGTGCCAGCAGCTTCGTGGTGAACACCGGGGAGCTGTTTTTT
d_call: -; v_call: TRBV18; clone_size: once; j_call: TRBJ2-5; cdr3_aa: CASSPIAQETQYF; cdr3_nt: TGTGCCAGCTCTCCTATTGCCCAAGAGACCCAGTACTTC
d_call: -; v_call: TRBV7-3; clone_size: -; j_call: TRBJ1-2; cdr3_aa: CASSSGQGYGYTF; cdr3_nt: TGTGCCAGCAGCTCTGGGCAGGGCTATGGCTACACCTTC
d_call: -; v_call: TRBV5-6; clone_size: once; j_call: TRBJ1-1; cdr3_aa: CASSLAVITLNTEAFF; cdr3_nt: TGTGCCAGCAGCTTGGCTGTCATCACCTTGAACACTGAAGCTTTCTTT
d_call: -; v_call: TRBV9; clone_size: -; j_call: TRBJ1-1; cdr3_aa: CASSPEGGRTEAFF; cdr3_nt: TGTGCCAGCAGCCCTGAAGGGGGGCGGACTGAAGCTTTCTTT
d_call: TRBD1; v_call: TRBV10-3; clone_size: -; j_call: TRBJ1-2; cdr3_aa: CAISESNRGVYGYTF; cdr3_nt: TGTGCCATCAGTGAGTCGAACAGGGGCGTCTATGGCTACACCTTC
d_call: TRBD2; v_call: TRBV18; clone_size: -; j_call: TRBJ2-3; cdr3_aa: CASSPGLAGGPQDTQYF; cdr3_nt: TGTGCCAGCTCACCGGGACTAGCGGGGGGCCCCCAAGATACGCAGTATTTT
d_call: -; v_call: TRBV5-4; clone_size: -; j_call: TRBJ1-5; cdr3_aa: CASSLGSGLGQPQHF; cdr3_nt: TGTGCCAGCAGCTTGGGTAGCGGGCTCGGGCAACCCCAGCATTTT
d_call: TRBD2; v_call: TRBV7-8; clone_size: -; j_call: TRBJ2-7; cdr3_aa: CASSTRGAGLATYEQYF; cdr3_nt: TGTGCCAGCAGCACCAGGGGGGCGGGACTAGCTACATACGAGCAGTACTTC
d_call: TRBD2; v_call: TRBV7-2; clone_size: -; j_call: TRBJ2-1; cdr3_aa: CASSLSSGYNEQFF; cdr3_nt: TGTGCCAGCAGCTTGTCTAGCGGTTACAATGAGCAGTTCTTC
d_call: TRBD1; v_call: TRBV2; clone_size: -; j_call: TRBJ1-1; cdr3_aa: CASSATGGGTEAFF; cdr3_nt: TGTGCCAGCAGTGCGACAGGGGGTGGGACTGAAGCTTTCTTT
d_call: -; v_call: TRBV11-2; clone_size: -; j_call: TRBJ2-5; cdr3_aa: CASSSGLSGETQYF; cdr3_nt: TGTGCCAGCAGCTCAGGGTTGAGCGGGGAGACCCAGTACTTC
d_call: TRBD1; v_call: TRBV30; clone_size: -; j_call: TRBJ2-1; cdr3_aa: CAWKTGVGEQFF; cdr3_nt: TGTGCCTGGAAGACAGGGGTCGGAGAGCAGTTCTTC
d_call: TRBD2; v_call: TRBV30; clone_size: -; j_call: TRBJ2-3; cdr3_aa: CAWGTSGGSDTQYF; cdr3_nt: TGTGCCTGGGGAACTAGCGGGGGTTCAGATACGCAGTATTTT
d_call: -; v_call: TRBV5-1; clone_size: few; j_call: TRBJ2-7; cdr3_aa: CASSYAGEGEQYF; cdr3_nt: TGCGCCAGCAGCTACGCAGGGGAGGGCGAGCAGTACTTC
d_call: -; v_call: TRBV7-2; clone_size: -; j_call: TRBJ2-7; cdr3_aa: CASSLARLGYEQYF; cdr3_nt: TGTGCCAGCAGCTTAGCGAGGCTCGGATACGAGCAGTACTTC
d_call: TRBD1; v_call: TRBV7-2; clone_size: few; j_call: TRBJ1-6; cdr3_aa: CASREQGAGSPLHF; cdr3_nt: TGTGCCAGCAGAGAACAGGGGGCTGGTTCACCCCTCCACTTT
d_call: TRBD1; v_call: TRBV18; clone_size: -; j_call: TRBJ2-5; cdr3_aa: CASSLRTGGEETQYF; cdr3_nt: TGTGCCAGCTCACTTAGGACAGGGGGCGAGGAGACCCAGTACTTC
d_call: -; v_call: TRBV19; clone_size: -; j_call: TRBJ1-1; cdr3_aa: CASSMGGIAEAFF; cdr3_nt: TGTGCCAGTAGTATGGGGGGGATCGCTGAAGCTTTCTTT
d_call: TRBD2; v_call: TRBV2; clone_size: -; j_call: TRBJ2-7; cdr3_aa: CASSLTSGEGEQYF; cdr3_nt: TGTGCCAGCAGCCTTACTAGCGGAGAGGGCGAGCAGTACTTC
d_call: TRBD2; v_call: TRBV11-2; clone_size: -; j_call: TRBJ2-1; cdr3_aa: CASSLEVAGGLQFF; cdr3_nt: TGTGCCAGCAGCTTAGAGGTAGCGGGGGGCTTGCAGTTCTTC
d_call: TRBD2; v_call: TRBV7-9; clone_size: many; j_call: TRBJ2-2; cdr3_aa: CASSSTSGISRRTGELFF; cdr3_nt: TGTGCCAGCAGCTCGACTAGCGGGATATCTAGGAGAACCGGGGAGCTGTTTTTT
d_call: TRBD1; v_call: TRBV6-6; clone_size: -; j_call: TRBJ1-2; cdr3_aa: CASSPTGGYGYTF; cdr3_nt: TGTGCCAGCAGCCCGACAGGGGGCTATGGCTACACCTTC
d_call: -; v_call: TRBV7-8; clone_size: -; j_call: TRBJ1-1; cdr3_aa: CASSLGGLLNTEAFF; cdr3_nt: TGTGCCAGCAGCTTAGGGGGGCTCCTGAACACTGAAGCTTTCTTT
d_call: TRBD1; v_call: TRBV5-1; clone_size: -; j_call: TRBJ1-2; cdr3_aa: CASSREGQGYGYTF; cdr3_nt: TGCGCCAGCAGCCGCGAGGGACAGGGGTATGGCTACACCTTC
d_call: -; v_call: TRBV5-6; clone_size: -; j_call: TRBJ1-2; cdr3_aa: CASSWDLGPQQKGYTF; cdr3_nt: TGTGCCAGCAGCTGGGACCTGGGACCCCAACAAAAAGGCTACACCTTC
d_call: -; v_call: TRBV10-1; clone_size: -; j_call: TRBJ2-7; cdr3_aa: CASSETRGLHEQYF; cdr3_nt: TGCGCCAGCAGTGAGACCCGGGGGCTACACGAGCAGTACTTC
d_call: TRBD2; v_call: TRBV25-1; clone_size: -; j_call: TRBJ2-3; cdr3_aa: CASSERGKTPSTDTQYF; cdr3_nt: TGTGCCAGCAGTGAGCGGGGGAAAACACCCAGCACAGATACGCAGTATTTT
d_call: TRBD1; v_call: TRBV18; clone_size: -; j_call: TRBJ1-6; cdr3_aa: CASSPADRVGEPLHF; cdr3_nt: TGTGCCAGCTCACCCGCGGACAGGGTGGGGGAGCCCCTCCACTTT
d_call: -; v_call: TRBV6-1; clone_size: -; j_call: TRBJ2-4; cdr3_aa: CASSADLAKNIQYF; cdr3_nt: TGTGCCAGCAGTGCTGATCTAGCCAAAAACATTCAGTACTTC
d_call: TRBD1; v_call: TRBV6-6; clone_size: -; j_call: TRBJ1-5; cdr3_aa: CASRRGQENQPQHF; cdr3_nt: TGTGCCAGCAGGAGGGGACAGGAAAATCAGCCCCAGCATTTT
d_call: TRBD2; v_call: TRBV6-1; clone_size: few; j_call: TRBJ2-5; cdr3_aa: CASSEFASGEYQETQYF; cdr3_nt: TGTGCCAGCAGTGAATTCGCTAGCGGGGAGTACCAAGAGACCCAGTACTTC
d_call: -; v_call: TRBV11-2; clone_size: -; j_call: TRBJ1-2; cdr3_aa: CASGQSVFYGYTF; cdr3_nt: TGTGCCAGCGGTCAGAGCGTCTTCTATGGCTACACCTTC
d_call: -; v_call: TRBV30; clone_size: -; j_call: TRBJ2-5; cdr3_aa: CAWRGGVKTQYF; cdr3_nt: TGTGCCTGGAGAGGGGGGGTGAAGACCCAGTACTTC